This T cell receptor beta chain was documented in a study of CD8 T cells in Susac syndrome. With random hexamers, roughly 0.45 to 1 ug RNA was reverse transcribed. Amplification of TCR beta CDR3 was carried out by immunoSEQ multiplex PCR, which covered 54 Vbeta and 13 Jbeta segments. TCRdb re-analysed the immunoSEQ multiplex PCR reads in MiXCR, keeping a single row per CDR3 protein. The repertoire consists of about 280,000 distinct CDR3 sequences, with approximately 84% occurring once and the leading ten covering over 0.1%. Both CD4+ and CD8+ T cells were negatively isolated, and TEMRA cells underwent FACS enrichment. The CDR3 covers 13 residues. Germline trimming cut 4 bases from V and 7 bases from J; bases unmatched to any gene: 2. Germline CDR1 reads MDHEN; CDR2 reads SYDVKM.

The chain links TRBV28 to TRBJ2-1; 9 nucleotides line up with TRBD2. Sequenced input: CD8+ T cells from PBMCs. The clonotype comes from a human donor with multiple sclerosis. The DNA of the CDR3 is TGTGCCAGCAGTTGGACTAGCGAGAATGAGCAGTTCTTC. The encoded protein is CASSWTSENEQFF. Full variable domain (remainder filled in from reference TRBV28 and TRBJ2-1): DVKVTQSSRYLVKRTGEKVFLECVQDMDHENMFWYRQDPGLGLRLIYFSYDVKMKEKGDIPEGYSVSREKKERFSLILESASTNQTSMYLCASSWTSENEQFFGPGTRLTVL.